The entry that follows covers one T cell receptor beta chain sequence. The antigen remains unidentified. This sample is part of a study of tumor and adjacent non-tumor tissue in lung cancer. In the study overall: There were about twelve adenocarcinoma, a couple of squamous cell carcinoma and 1 small cell lung cancer cases. Notes on the study in general: Tumor repertoires had a smaller top 100 clone share than normal lung. Shorter survival was associated with higher TCR diversity in tumors.

Three rounds of nested PCR, following a modified ARM-PCR protocol, produced the TCRbeta library. TCRdb analysed the multiplex PCR reads with MiXCR anew, one entry per CDR3 protein. This sample has some 66,000 distinct CDR3 sequences, with roughly two thirds found just once. This sample's RNA came from whole unsorted tissue. More than 3 cm separated this lung sample from the edge of the tumor. The CDR3 has 15 amino acids. Germline CDR1 is SGHAT and CDR2 is FQNNGV. V was trimmed by 9 bases and J by 8 bases, leaving 23 bases between them. Material: distant non-tumor lung tissue. The sequence was obtained from a man aged 70 or older with non-small cell lung cancer. This chain uses TRBV11-2 with TRBJ2-1, with a weak D call TRBD1 (5 bases). The CDR3 bases are TGTGCCAGTGGCCGGATGTCCCAGGGCGGAGATGAGCAGTTCTTC. This translates into CASGRMSQGGDEQFF.